This TCR beta chain was captured in a study of OX40 agonist ivuxolimab in advanced cancers. V lost 6 bases, J lost 6 bases, and 5 bases stayed unmatched. Germline V gene data show CDR1 as MNHEY and CDR2 as SVGAGI. This CDR3 comprises 14 residues. Method: immunoSEQ multiplex PCR; TCRdb's copy keeps in-frame clones and lacks some. The sample carries around 80,000 clones, 65% to 90% recorded once. The material was CD4+ or CD8+ T cells sorted from blood, obtained in a trial of the OX40 agonist ivuxolimab. This TCR was sampled from an adult with an advanced solid tumor such as melanoma, head and neck, liver or kidney cancer. The chain carries TRBV6-5 and TRBJ2-2, with 9 bases aligning to TRBD1. CDR3 region: CASRWTGEAGELFF. DNA for the CDR3: TGTGCCAGCAGGTGGACAGGGGAGGCCGGGGAGCTGTTTTTT.